This T cell receptor (beta chain) was retrieved from a study of T cells in Graves' hyperthyroidism and ophthalmopathy. V gave up 2 bases and J gave up 3 bases, with 14 bases separating them. CDR1 is SGHTA, CDR2 FQGNSA, per germline. The CDR3 has 15 amino acids. Template material for amplifying TCR beta CDR3 regions consisted of RNA transcripts. The primer set for the first-round RT-PCR of the TCR CDR3 was HTBI. TCRdb called the multiplex PCR reads again in MiXCR, with one record for every CDR3 protein. The sample carries about 400,000 distinct CDR3 sequences, about 16% recorded once. V is TRBV7-2 and J is TRBJ2-7; D possibly corresponds to TRBD1 (6 bases). The source is a woman between 25 and 40 years old with Graves' hyperthyroidism. Sequenced material: blood. The CDR3 loop is CASSLTDRSFYEQYF. DNA of the CDR3: TGTGCCAGCAGCTTAACTGACAGGAGCTTCTACGAGCAGTACTTC. Full variable domain (rest looked up from reference TRBV7-2 and TRBJ2-7): GAGVSQSPSNKVTEKGKDVELRCDPISGHTALYWYRQSLGQGLEFLIYFQGNSAPDKSGLPSDRFSAERTGGSVSTLTIQRTQQEDSAVYLCASSLTDRSFYEQYFGPGTRLTVT.